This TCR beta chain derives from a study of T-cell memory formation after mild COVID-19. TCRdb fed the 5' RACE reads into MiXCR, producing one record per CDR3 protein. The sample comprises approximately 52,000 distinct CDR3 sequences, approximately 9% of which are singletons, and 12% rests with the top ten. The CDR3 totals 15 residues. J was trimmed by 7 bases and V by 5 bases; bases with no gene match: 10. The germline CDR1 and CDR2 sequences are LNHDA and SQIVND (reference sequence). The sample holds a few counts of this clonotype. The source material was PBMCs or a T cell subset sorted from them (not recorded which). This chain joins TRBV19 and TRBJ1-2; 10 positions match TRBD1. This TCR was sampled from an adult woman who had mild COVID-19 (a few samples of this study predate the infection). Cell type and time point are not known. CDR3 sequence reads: CASSPLPTGGSGYTF. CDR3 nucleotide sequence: TGTGCCAGTAGTCCCCTCCCGACAGGGGGCAGTGGCTACACCTTC.